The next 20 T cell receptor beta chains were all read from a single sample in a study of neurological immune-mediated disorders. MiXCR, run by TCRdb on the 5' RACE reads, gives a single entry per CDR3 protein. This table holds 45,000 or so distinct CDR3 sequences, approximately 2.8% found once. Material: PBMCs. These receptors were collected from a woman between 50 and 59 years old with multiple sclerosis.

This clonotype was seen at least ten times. Here the CDR3 reads CSAGNIADQYF. The CDR3 coding sequence is TGCAGTGCGGGGAACATCGCGGACCAGTACTTC. The chain is built from TRBV20-1 and TRBJ2-5; D is unresolved. Deletions cut 6 bases from V and 10 bases from J, with 15 bases between. This CDR3 region has 11 residues. Per germline, CDR1 DFQATT and CDR2 SNEGSKA (reference sequence).

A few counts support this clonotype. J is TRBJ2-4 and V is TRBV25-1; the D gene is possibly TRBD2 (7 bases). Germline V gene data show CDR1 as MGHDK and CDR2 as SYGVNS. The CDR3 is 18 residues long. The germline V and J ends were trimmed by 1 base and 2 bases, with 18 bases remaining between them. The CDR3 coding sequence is TGTGCCAGCAGTGAATCCCTTCAGGCGGGGGCGACCAAAAACATTCAGTACTTC. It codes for CASSESLQAGATKNIQYF.

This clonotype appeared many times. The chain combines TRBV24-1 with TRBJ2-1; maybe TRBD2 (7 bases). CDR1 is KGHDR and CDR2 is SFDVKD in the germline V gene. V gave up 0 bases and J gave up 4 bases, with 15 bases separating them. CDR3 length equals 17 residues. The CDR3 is CATSDLEGRGGYNEQFF. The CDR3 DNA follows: TGTGCCACCAGTGATTTGGAGGGAAGGGGGGGATACAATGAGCAGTTCTTC.

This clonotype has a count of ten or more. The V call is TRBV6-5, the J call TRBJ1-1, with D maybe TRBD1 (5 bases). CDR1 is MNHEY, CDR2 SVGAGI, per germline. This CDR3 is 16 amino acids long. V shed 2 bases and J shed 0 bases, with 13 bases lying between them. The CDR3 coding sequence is TGTGCCAGCAGTTACAGGAGACAGCTAATGAACACTGAAGCTTTCTTT. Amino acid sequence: CASSYRRQLMNTEAFF.

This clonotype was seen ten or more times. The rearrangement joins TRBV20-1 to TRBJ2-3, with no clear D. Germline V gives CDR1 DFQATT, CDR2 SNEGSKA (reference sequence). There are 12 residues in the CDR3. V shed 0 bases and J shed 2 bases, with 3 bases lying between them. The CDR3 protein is CSARELTDTQYF. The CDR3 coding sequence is TGCAGTGCTAGAGAACTCACAGATACGCAGTATTTT.

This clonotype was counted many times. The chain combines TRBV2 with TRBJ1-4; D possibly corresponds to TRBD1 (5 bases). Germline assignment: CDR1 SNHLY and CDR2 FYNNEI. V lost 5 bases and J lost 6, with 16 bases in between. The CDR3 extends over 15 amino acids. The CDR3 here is CASSIMTAGHEKLFF. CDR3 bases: TGTGCCAGCAGTATTATGACAGCGGGTCATGAAAAACTGTTTTTT.

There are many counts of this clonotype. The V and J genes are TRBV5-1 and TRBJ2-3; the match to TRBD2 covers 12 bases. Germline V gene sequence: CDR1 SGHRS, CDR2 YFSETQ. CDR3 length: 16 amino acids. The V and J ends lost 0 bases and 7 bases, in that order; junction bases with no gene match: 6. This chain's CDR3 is CASSLGLAGDSYTQYF. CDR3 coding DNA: TGCGCCAGCAGCTTGGGACTAGCGGGAGACAGTTATACGCAGTATTTT. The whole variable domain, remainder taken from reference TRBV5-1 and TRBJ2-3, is KAGVTQTPRYLIKTRGQQVTLSCSPISGHRSVSWYQQTPGQGLQFLFEYFSETQRNKGNFPGRFSGRQFSNSRSEMNVSTLELGDSALYLCASSLGLAGDSYTQYFGPGTRLTVL.

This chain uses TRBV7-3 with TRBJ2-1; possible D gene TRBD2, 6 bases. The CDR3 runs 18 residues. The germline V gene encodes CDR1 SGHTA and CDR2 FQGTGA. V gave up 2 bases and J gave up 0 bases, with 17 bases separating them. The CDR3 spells CASSLLPGTPASYNEQFF. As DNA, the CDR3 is TGTGCCAGCAGCTTACTCCCCGGGACTCCCGCCTCCTACAATGAGCAGTTCTTC.

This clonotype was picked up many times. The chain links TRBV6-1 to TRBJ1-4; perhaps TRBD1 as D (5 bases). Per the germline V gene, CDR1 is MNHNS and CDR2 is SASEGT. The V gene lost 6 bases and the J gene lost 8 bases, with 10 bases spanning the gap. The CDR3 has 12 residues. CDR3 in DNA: TGTGCCAGCAGGCCGGGGGAGGAAAAACTGTTTTTT. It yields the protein CASRPGEEKLFF.

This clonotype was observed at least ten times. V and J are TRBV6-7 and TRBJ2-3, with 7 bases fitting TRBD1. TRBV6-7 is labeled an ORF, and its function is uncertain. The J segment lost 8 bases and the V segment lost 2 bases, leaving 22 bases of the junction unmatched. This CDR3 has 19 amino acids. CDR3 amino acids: CASSYEAALTGTNSSTQYF. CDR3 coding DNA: TGTGCCAGCAGTTACGAGGCGGCCCTGACAGGGACCAACTCCTCTACGCAGTATTTT.

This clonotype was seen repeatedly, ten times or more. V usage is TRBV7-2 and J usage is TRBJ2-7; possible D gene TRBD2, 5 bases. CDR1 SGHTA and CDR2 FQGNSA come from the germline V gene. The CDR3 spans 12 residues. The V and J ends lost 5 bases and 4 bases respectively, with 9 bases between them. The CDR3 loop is CASSLRGYEQYF. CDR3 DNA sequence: TGTGCCAGCAGCCTCCGCGGGTACGAGCAGTACTTC.

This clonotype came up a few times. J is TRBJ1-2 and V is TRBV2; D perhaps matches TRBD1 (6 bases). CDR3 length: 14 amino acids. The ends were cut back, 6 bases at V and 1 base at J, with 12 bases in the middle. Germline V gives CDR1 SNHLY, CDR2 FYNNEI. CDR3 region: CASSRDTFNYGYTF. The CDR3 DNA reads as TGTGCCAGCAGCCGGGACACTTTTAACTATGGCTACACCTTC.

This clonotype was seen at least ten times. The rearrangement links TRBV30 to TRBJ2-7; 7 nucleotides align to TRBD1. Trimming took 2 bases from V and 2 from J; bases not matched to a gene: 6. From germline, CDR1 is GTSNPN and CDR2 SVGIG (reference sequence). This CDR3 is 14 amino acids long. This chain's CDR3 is CAWSKTGQPYEQYF. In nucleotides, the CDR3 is TGTGCCTGGAGTAAAACGGGACAGCCCTACGAGCAGTACTTC.

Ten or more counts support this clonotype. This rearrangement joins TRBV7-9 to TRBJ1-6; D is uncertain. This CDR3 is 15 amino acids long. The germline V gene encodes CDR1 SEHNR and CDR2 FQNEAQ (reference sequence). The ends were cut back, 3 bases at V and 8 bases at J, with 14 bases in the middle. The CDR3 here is CASSLKGLEHSPLHF. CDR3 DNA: TGTGCCAGCAGCTTGAAGGGCCTAGAGCATTCACCCCTCCACTTT. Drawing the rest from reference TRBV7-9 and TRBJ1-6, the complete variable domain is DTGVSQNPRHKITKRGQNVTFRCDPISEHNRLYWYRQTLGQGPEFLTYFQNEAQLEKSRLLSDRFSAERPKGSFSTLEIQRTEQGDSAMYLCASSLKGLEHSPLHFGNGTRLTVT.

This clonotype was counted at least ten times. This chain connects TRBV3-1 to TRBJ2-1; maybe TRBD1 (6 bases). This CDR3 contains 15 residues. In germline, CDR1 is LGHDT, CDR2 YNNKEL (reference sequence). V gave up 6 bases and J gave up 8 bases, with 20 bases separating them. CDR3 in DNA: TGTGCCAGCAGTCCTACAGGGATGCTGGGTGATGAGCAGTTCTTC. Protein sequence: CASSPTGMLGDEQFF.

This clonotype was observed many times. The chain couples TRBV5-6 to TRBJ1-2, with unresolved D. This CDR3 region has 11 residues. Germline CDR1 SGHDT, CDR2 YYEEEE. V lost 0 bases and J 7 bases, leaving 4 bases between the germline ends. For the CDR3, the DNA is TGTGCCAGCAGCTTGGTCAGTGGCTACACCTTC. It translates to CASSLVSGYTF.

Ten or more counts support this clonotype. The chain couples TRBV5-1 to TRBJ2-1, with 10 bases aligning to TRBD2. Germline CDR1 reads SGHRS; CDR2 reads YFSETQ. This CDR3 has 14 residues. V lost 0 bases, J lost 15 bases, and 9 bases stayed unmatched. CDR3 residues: CASSLESSGSLRFF. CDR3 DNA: TGCGCCAGCAGCTTGGAGTCTAGCGGGAGTTTGCGGTTCTTC. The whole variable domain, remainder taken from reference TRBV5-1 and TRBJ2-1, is KAGVTQTPRYLIKTRGQQVTLSCSPISGHRSVSWYQQTPGQGLQFLFEYFSETQRNKGNFPGRFSGRQFSNSRSEMNVSTLELGDSALYLCASSLESSGSLRFFGPGTRLTVL.

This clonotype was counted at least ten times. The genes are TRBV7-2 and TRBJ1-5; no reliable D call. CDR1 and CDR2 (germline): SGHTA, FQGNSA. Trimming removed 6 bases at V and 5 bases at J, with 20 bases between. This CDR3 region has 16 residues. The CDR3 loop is CASSRELQRWHQPQHF. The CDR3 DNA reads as TGTGCCAGCAGTCGCGAGTTACAGCGGTGGCATCAGCCCCAGCATTTT.

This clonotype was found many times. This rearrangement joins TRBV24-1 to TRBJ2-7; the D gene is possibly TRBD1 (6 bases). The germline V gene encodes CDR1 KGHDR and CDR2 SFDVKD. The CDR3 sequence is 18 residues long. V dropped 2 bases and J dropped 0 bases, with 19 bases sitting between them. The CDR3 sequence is CATSDYRGQPRGSYEQYV. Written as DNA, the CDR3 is TGTGCCACCAGTGATTACCGCGGACAGCCCAGGGGCTCCTACGAGCAGTACGTC.

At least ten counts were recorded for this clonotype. In DNA, the CDR3 is TGTGCCAGCTCAGAACCACAGGGAACCCAAGGGCCCCAGCATTTT. This encodes CASSEPQGTQGPQHF. This chain joins TRBV18 and TRBJ1-5, with D maybe TRBD1 (6 bases). The CDR3 sequence is 15 residues long. V shed 5 bases and J shed 9 bases, with 20 bases lying between them. Germline V CDR1 and CDR2: KGHSH, LQKENI.